The clone carrying this T cell receptor beta chain was counted a few times. The antigen is unknown. The same CDR3 also results from other DNA sequences found in this sample. cDNA synthesis used the whole RNA isolate, giving expressed TCRB sequences. Profiling relied on immunoSEQ multiplex PCR, and the TCRdb table lists in-frame clones only, not all of them. The sample consists of 200,000 to 250,000 clones, 55% to 70% of them appearing once. This specimen comes from a study of beta chain features in type 1 diabetes. Study findings and constraints: It was possible that PCR favored shorter templates, equally so in patients and controls.

CD4+ naive, central memory, regulatory and stem cell-like memory cells were sorted via CD45RO/CCR7/CD25/CD127/CD95/CD27. The CDR3 is 15 residues long. Trimming took 5 bases from V and 3 from J; bases not matched to a gene: 5. Per germline, CDR1 SEHNR and CDR2 FQNEAQ (reference sequence). The receptor comes from a man aged 30 to 45 in good health. Sequencing used naive CD4+ T cells from blood. V and J are TRBV7-9 and TRBJ2-3; 10 nucleotides line up with TRBD2. The chain's CDR3 is CASSLGLAETDTQYF. The CDR3 coding sequence is TGTGCCAGCAGCCTCGGACTAGCGGAAACAGATACGCAGTATTTT.